A selection of T cell receptor beta chains follows, all from one sample in a study of B cell selection in AIRE deficiency. The data were produced by immunoSEQ multiplex PCR, yet TCRdb's version contains in-frame clones alone and is incomplete. The data contain tens of thousands of clones, about nine tenths of them seen just once; the ten biggest clones take up about 1.5%. Source material: CD4+CD25+ Tregs sorted from PBMCs. These receptors were taken from a human donor in good health. The conserved cysteine and the conserved F or W are not part of the CDR3 here. Clone size is not always given. Where it is, it says once, few, many or a class for expanded clones.

v_call: TRBV7-9
j_call: TRBJ2-2
clone_size: .
cdr3_aa: ASSRPTNTGELF

v_call: TRBV5-1
j_call: TRBJ2-7
clone_size: .
cdr3_aa: ASSLGQGGEQY

v_call: TRBV23-1
j_call: TRBJ2-7
clone_size: .
cdr3_aa: ASSQGTLRTYAYEQY

v_call: TRBV5-1
j_call: TRBJ2-7
clone_size: once
cdr3_aa: ASSFGRAGGSYEQY

v_call: TRBV7-3
j_call: TRBJ2-1
clone_size: .
cdr3_aa: ASSLNRRPKEEQF

v_call: TRBV6-5
j_call: TRBJ2-7
clone_size: .
cdr3_aa: ASSYLGSYEQY

v_call: TRBV5-1
j_call: TRBJ2-4
clone_size: .
cdr3_aa: ASALGDTAKNIQY

v_call: TRBV9
j_call: TRBJ1-3
clone_size: .
cdr3_aa: ASSLGLGTAGNTIY

v_call: TRBV19
j_call: TRBJ1-5
clone_size: .
cdr3_aa: ASSITGTGGYQPQH

v_call: TRBV7-2
j_call: TRBJ2-3
clone_size: .
cdr3_aa: ASSLVRGSTDTQY

v_call: TRBV6-1
j_call: TRBJ2-5
clone_size: few
cdr3_aa: ASTFWGTQETQY

v_call: TRBV27
j_call: TRBJ1-6
clone_size: .
cdr3_aa: ASSWTGGGSPLH

v_call: TRBV5-1
j_call: TRBJ2-5
clone_size: .
cdr3_aa: ASSLASVQETQY

v_call: TRBV11-2
j_call: TRBJ1-1
clone_size: .
cdr3_aa: ASSSLGGTEAF

v_call: TRBV19
j_call: TRBJ2-7
clone_size: .
cdr3_aa: ASSIRRDYEQY

v_call: TRBV7-9
j_call: TRBJ1-2
clone_size: .
cdr3_aa: ASSPSGRNYGYT

v_call: TRBV14
j_call: TRBJ2-5
clone_size: once
cdr3_aa: ASSQEDRAHY

v_call: TRBV11-2
j_call: TRBJ1-2
clone_size: .
cdr3_aa: ASSLSLSYGYT

v_call: TRBV15
j_call: TRBJ1-2
clone_size: .
cdr3_aa: ATSRAPTGTEGYT

v_call: TRBV5-1
j_call: TRBJ1-2
clone_size: .
cdr3_aa: ASSLEVGQALYGYT

v_call: TRBV7-2
j_call: TRBJ1-4
clone_size: .
cdr3_aa: ASSPRLVGEKLF

v_call: TRBV9
j_call: TRBJ2-3
clone_size: .
cdr3_aa: ASSSNRGVTDTQY